The sequence of this T cell receptor (beta chain) was determined in a study of CD8+ T cells in alopecia areata. The wider study: Roughly 7-10-week-old female C3H/HeJ mice were grafted with skin from spontaneously alopecic roughly 6-12-month-old C3H/HeJ graft donors. Findings and limits, study-wide: It was lesional scalp, especially alopecia totalis/universalis, that showed higher clonality than normal scalp. Among patients, TCR sharing was less clear than in mice, a difference possibly due in part to HLA diversity in the patient population.

This clone was recorded a few times. Its specificity is unknown. The gene symbols are mouse symbols. The observed sequence ends 4 residues before the CDR3 terminus, with the missing tail filled in from the germline J gene. Extracted RNA was reverse transcribed into cDNA, the sequencing template. Produced via immunoSEQ multiplex PCR; TCRdb's table is partial and in-frame only. The repertoire shows 90,000 to 130,000 clones, none seen only once; the top ten take around a fifth. The CDR3 is 15 residues long. V gave up 2 bases and J gave up 2 bases; unmatched junction bases: 3. The germline V gene encodes CDR1 NNHDY and CDR2 SYVADS.

V is TRBV13-3 and J is TRBJ2-3; 9 nucleotides agree with TRBD2. The clonotype was recovered from a C3H/HeJ mouse with alopecia areata. The strain's MHC haplotype is H2-k. Sample: lesional skin. The CDR3 loop is CASSEGTGTAETLYF. CDR3 DNA (partial): TGTGCCAGCAGTGAAGGGACTGGGACTGCAGAA.